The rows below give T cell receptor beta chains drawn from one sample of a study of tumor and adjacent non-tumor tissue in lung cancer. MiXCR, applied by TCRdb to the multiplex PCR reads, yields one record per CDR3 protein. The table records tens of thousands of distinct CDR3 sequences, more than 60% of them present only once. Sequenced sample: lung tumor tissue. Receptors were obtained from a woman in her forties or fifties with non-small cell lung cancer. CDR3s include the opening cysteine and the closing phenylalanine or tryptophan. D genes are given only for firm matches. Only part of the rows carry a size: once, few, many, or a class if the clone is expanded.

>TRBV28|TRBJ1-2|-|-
CASSFGRSSNYGNTF
TGTGCCAGCAGTTTTGGGAGAAGTTCTAACTATGGCAACACCTTC
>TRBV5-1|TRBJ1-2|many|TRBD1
CASSPGQGLDGYTF
TGCGCCAGCAGCCCGGGACAGGGGTTGGATGGCTACACCTTC
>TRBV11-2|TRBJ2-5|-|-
CASILRNGTSLETQYF
TGTGCCAGCATCCTCAGAAACGGAACTAGCCTGGAGACCCAGTACTTC
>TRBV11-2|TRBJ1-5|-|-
CASSFNGLSNLPQHF
TGCGCCAGCAGCTTTAATGGATTGAGCAATCTGCCCCAGCATTTT
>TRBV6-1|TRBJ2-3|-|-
CASSGTGVRDTQYF
TGTGCCAGCAGTGGCACGGGGGTCCGTGATACACAGTATTTT
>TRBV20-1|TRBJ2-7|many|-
CSAREGAFIEQYF
TGCAGTGCTAGAGAGGGGGCGTTTATCGAGCAGTACTTC
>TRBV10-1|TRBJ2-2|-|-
CANSESGAGELFF
TGCGCTAACAGTGAGTCGGGGGCCGGGGAGCTGTTTTTT
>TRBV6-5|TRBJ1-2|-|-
CASCYATTVNYGYTF
TGTGCCAGCTGTTACGCGACGACAGTTAACTATGGCTACACCTTC
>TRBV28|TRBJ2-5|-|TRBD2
CASMRLAGDVETQYF
TGTGCCAGCATGCGACTAGCGGGAGATGTGGAGACCCAATACTTC
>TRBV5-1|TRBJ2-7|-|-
CASSLTRDQVVGRSPSSYEQYF
TGCGCCAGCAGCTTAACCAGGGACCAGGTCGTCGGACGGTCACCCAGCTCCTACGAGCAGTACTTC
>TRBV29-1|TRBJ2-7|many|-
CSVIAVTDEQYF
TGCAGCGTAATCGCGGTGACCGACGAGCAGTACTTC
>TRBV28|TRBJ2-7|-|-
CDSRISLEFHEQYF
TGTGACAGCAGAATCTCACTAGAATTCCACGAGCAGTACTTC
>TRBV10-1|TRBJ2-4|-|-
CARSEGTAKNIQYF
TGCGCCAGAAGTGAGGGGACTGCAAAAAACATTCAGTACTTC
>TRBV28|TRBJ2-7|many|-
CASSFSGRSYYEQYF
TGTGCCAGCAGTTTCTCAGGACGGAGCTACTACGAGCAGTACTTC
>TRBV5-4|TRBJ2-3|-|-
CVSSFRRGATDTQYF
TGTGTGAGCAGCTTCCGGAGAGGGGCGACAGATACGCAGTATTTT